Following are 13 T cell receptor beta chains from one sample sequenced in a study of human T cells and chemical hapten exposure. Regarding time point: patch test 3, about 24 weeks after DPC sensitization. Treatment: therapeutic diphenylcyclopropenone sensitization with weekly scalp DPC. TCRdb recomputed calls from the RACE reads with MiXCR, one row per CDR3 protein. The sample contains over 75,000 distinct CDR3 sequences, approximately 10% of which appear only once. The material was whole blood, obtained in connection with sensitization to the hapten diphenylcyclopropenone (DPC). The source of these receptors is a woman younger than 45 with alopecia areata. Some clones in this sample may be carry-over from other donors' samples.

This rearrangement joins TRBV4-2 to TRBJ1-1; D is unresolved. This CDR3 has 15 amino acids. CDR1 LGHNA and CDR2 YNFKEQ come from the germline V gene. V dropped 0 bases and J dropped 0 bases, with 8 bases sitting between them. The CDR3 here is CASSQEIAVNTEAFF. In DNA, the CDR3 is TGTGCCAGCAGCCAAGAAATCGCGGTGAACACTGAAGCTTTCTTT.

The J gene is TRBJ2-3, the V gene TRBV10-1; 10 bases agree with TRBD2. CDR1 is WNHNN, CDR2 SYGVQD, per germline (reference sequence). This CDR3 contains 14 residues. The ends lost 5 bases at V and 5 bases at J; junction bases unmatched: 4. As DNA, the CDR3 is TGCGCCAGCAGTAGCGGGGGGGCTGGAGATACGCAGTATTTT. It yields the protein CASSSGGAGDTQYF.

This clonotype occurred many times. The rearrangement joins TRBV18 to TRBJ1-1; D call uncertain. This CDR3 has 13 amino acids. V was trimmed by 3 bases and J by 8 bases, leaving 13 bases between them. Germline CDR1 and CDR2: KGHSH and LQKENI. The CDR3, as DNA: TGTGCCAGCTCACCCACCTTGATCGAAGAAGCTTTCTTT. It encodes CASSPTLIEEAFF.

In this sample, this clonotype turned up a few times. This chain connects TRBV19 to TRBJ2-5; tentatively, D is TRBD2 (6 bases). CDR3 length: 13 residues. Trimming removed 5 bases at V and 1 base at J, with 8 bases between. CDR1 LNHDA and CDR2 SQIVND come from the germline V gene (reference sequence). CDR3 protein: CASSYGSQETQYF. The CDR3 coding sequence is TGTGCCAGTAGTTACGGGAGCCAAGAGACCCAGTACTTC.

This clonotype was observed many times. The chain combines TRBV27 with TRBJ1-5; no clear D. Germline-derived CDR1 and CDR2 are MNHEY and SMNVEV (reference sequence). The V and J ends lost 2 bases and 5 bases respectively, with 16 bases between them. The CDR3 spans 16 residues. The CDR3 protein is CASSLRGRPPYQPQHF. The CDR3 nucleotides read TGTGCCAGCAGTTTACGTGGCAGGCCCCCGTATCAGCCCCAGCATTTT.

There are a few counts of this clonotype. The chain recombines TRBV15 with TRBJ2-3, with D possibly TRBD1 on 5 matching bases. The V end lost 0 bases, the J end lost 0 bases, and 13 bases lay between the germline ends. Germline values: CDR1 LNHNV, CDR2 YYDKDF (reference sequence). The CDR3 sequence is 17 residues long. CDR3 nucleotide sequence: TGTGCCACCAGCAGAGAAGGGGTTGCCAGGAGCACAGATACGCAGTATTTT. Amino acid sequence: CATSREGVARSTDTQYF.

Ten or more counts support this clonotype. CDR3 DNA sequence: TGTGCCAGTAGTATACAGGGAGGCTACTATGGCTACACCTTC. This sequence encodes CASSIQGGYYGYTF. The chain carries TRBV19 and TRBJ1-2, with TRBD1 as a possible D gene (5 bases). The CDR3 extends over 14 amino acids. V was cut by 2 bases and J by 3 bases, with 10 bases left in between. The germline gives CDR1 LNHDA, CDR2 SQIVND (reference sequence). The full variable domain, completed using reference TRBV19 and TRBJ1-2, is DGGITQSPKYLFRKEGQNVTLSCEQNLNHDAMYWYRQDPGQGLRLIYYSQIVNDFQKGDIAEGYSVSREKKESFPLTVTSAQKNPTAFYLCASSIQGGYYGYTFGSGTRLTVV.

The CDR3 region has the DNA TGTGCCATCAGTTTAGCGGTGGAGCAGTTCTTC. The encoded protein is CAISLAVEQFF. The chain recombines TRBV10-3 with TRBJ2-1, with D perhaps TRBD2 (6 bases). Germline CDR1 is ENHRY and CDR2 is SYGVKD. This CDR3 contains 11 residues. Trimming removed 5 bases at V and 10 bases at J, with 9 bases between.

This clonotype was detected ten times or more. The genes are TRBV28 and TRBJ2-5, with D uncertain. The germline CDR1 and CDR2 sequences are MDHEN and SYDVKM. The CDR3 spans 15 residues. Trimming took 6 bases from V and 1 from J, leaving 15 bases between them. The CDR3 nucleotides are TGTGCCAGCAGCCTAAGGTTGCAGTTCCAAGAGACCCAGTACTTC. Translation: CASSLRLQFQETQYF.

In this sample, this clonotype turned up a few times. V and J are TRBV7-6 and TRBJ2-5, with D unclear. V lost 5 bases, J lost 0 bases, and 10 bases lay in between. The germline V gene has CDR1 SGHVS and CDR2 FNYEAQ. CDR3 size: 14 residues. The CDR3 DNA reads TGTGCCAGCAGCCTATACAGAGACCAAGAGACCCAGTACTTC. Amino acid sequence: CASSLYRDQETQYF. The variable domain in full, with the rest retrieved from reference TRBV7-6 and TRBJ2-5, is GAGVSQSPRYKVTKRGQDVALRCDPISGHVSLYWYRQALGQGPEFLTYFNYEAQQDKSGLPNDRFSAERPEGSISTLTIQRTEQRDSAMYRCASSLYRDQETQYFGPGTRLLVL.

This clonotype was counted many times. V gene TRBV7-9 combines with J gene TRBJ1-5; a possible D gene is TRBD1 (5 bases). Trimming took 0 bases from V and 8 from J, leaving 14 bases between them. From germline, CDR1 is SEHNR and CDR2 FQNEAQ (reference sequence). The CDR3 loop spans 15 amino acids. The CDR3 DNA follows: TGTGCCAGCAGCTTAGCGGGGCTGGGGTCCGAGCCCCAGCATTTT. Its translation: CASSLAGLGSEPQHF.

There are many counts of this clonotype. The V gene is TRBV12-3 or TRBV12-4, the J gene TRBJ1-2, with a weak D call TRBD1 (5 bases). The CDR3 has 14 amino acids. The V end lost 5 bases, the J end lost 4 bases, and 14 bases lay between the germline ends. CDR3 DNA: TGTGCCAGCAGTACCTCACAGGTCCTCTATGGCTACACCTTC. Protein: CASSTSQVLYGYTF.

This clonotype was found a few times. This chain joins TRBV9 and TRBJ2-3; no reliable D call. Trimming pared 0 bases from V and 2 bases from J, leaving 4 bases between. Germline assignment: CDR1 SGDLS and CDR2 YYNGEE. The CDR3 has 13 amino acids. CDR3 in DNA: TGTGCCAGCAGCGTAGGACCCACAGATACGCAGTATTTT. Translating it yields CASSVGPTDTQYF.